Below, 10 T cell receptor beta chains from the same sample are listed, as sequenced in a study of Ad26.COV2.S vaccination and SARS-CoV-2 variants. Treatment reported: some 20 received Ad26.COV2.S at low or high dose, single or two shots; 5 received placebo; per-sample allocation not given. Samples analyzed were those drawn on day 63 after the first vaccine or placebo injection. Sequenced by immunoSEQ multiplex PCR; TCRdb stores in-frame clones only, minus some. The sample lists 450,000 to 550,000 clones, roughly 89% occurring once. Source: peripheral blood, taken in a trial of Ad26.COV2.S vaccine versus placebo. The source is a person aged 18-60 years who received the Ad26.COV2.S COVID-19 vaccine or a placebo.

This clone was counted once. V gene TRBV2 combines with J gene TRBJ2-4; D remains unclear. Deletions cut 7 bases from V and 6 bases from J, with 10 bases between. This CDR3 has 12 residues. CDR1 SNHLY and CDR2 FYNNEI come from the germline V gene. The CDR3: CASTPTLNIQYF. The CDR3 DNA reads TGTGCCAGCACCCCCACCTTAAACATTCAGTACTTC.

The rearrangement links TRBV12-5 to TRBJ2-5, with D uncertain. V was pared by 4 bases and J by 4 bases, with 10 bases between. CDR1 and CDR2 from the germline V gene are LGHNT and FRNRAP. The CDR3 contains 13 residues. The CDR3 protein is CASGYGGSETQYF. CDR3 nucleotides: TGTGCTAGTGGTTACGGCGGATCAGAGACCCAGTACTTC.

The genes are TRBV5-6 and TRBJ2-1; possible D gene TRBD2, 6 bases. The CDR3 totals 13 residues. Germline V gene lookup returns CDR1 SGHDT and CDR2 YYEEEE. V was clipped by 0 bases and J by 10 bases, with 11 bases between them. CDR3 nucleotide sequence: TGTGCCAGCAGCTTGGAAAGGGGAGGAGAGCAGTTCTTC. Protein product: CASSLERGGEQFF.

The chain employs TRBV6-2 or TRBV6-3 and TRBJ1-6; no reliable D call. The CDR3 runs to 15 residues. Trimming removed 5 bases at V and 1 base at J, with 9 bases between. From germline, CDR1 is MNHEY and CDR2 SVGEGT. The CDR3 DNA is TGTGCCAGCAGTGCCGCGGGTTCCTATAATTCACCCCTCCACTTT. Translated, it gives CASSAAGSYNSPLHF.

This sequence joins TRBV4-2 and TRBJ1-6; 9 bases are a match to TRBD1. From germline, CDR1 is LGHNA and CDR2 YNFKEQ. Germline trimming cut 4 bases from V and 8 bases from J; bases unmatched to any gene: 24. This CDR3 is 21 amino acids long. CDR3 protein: CASSRTGGSGPQTWPYSPLHF. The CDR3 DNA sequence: TGTGCCAGCAGCCGAACAGGGGGCTCTGGACCACAAACGTGGCCGTATTCACCCCTCCACTTT.

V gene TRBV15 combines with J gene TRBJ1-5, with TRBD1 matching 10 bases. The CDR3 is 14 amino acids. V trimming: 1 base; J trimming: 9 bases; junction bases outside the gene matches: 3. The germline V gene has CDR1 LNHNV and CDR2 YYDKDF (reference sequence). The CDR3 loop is CATSRGTGGRPQHF. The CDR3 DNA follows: TGTGCCACCAGCAGAGGGACAGGGGGGAGGCCCCAGCATTTT. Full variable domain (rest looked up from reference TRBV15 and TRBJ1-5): DAMVIQNPRYQVTQFGKPVTLSCSQTLNHNVMYWYQQKSSQAPKLLFHYYDKDFNNEADTPDNFQSRRPNTSFCFLDIRSPGLGDTAMYLCATSRGTGGRPQHFGDGTRLSIL.

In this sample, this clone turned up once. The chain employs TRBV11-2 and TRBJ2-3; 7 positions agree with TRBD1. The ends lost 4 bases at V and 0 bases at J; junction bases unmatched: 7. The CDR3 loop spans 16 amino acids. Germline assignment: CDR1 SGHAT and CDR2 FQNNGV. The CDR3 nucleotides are TGTGCCAGCAGCTCCCATCGGGACAGAAGCACAGATACGCAGTATTTT. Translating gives CASSSHRDRSTDTQYF.

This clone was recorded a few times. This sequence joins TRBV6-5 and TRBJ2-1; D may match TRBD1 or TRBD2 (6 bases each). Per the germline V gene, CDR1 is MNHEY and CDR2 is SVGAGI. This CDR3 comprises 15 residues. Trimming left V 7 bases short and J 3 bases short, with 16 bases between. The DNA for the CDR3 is TGTGCCAGCACACCAGCGGAGGGGGGCTACAATGAGCAGTTCTTC. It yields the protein CASTPAEGGYNEQFF.

The CDR3 loop is CASSAILAGDGETQYF. The DNA for the CDR3 is TGCGCCAGCAGCGCCATACTAGCGGGCGATGGAGAGACCCAGTACTTC. The genes are TRBV5-1 and TRBJ2-5; TRBD2 matches at 9 bases. The J segment lost 4 bases and the V segment lost 4 bases, leaving 11 bases of the junction unmatched. Germline V gives CDR1 SGHRS, CDR2 YFSETQ. The CDR3 consists of 16 residues.

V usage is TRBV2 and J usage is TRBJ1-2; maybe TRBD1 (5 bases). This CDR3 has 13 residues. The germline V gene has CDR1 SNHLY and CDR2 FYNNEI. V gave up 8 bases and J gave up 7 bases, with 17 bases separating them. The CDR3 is CASSGDQARGYTF. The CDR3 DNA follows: TGTGCCAGCTCCGGGGACCAAGCCCGTGGCTACACCTTC. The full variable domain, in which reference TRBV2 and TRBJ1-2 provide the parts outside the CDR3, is EPEVTQTPSHQVTQMGQEVILRCVPISNHLYFYWYRQILGQKVEFLVSFYNNEISEKSEIFDDQFSVERPDGSNFTLKIRSTKLEDSAMYFCASSGDQARGYTFGSGTRLTVV.